A single T cell receptor (beta chain) is shown here with its context. Antigen unknown. Assay: immunoSEQ multiplex PCR; the TCRdb copy retains only in-frame clones and omits some. The table has roughly 550,000 clones, around 95% seen once. The sample is drawn from a study of shared clonotypes between healthy human individuals. Study results and caveats: Clonotype sharing among donors likely depends on sequencing depth.

The germline V gene encodes CDR1 MGHRA and CDR2 YSYEKL. CDR3 length: 15 amino acids. Trimming removed 2 bases from V and 5 bases from J; junction bases left unmatched: 2. Naive-designated CD8 cells lacked CD45RO, were positively enriched for CCR7, and omitted terminally differentiated effector memory CD45RA+ cells. The clonotype was recovered from a woman in her 30s in good health. The chain is built from TRBV4-1 and TRBJ2-1; TRBD2 matches at 11 bases. The specimen was naive CD8+ T cells sorted from blood. The CDR3 region is CASSQPGLADNEQFF. The CDR3 nucleotides read TGCGCCAGCAGCCAACCGGGACTAGCGGACAATGAGCAGTTCTTC.